The 11 T cell receptor beta chains below all came from one sample that was sequenced in a study of PD-1 blockade in classical Hodgkin lymphoma. All patients relapsed after autologous stem cell transplantation, and brentuximab vedotin exposure varied. Produced via immunoSEQ multiplex PCR; TCRdb's table is partial and in-frame only. The data hold 47,000 or so clones, with about three quarters observed a single time. This sample comprised peripheral blood mononuclear cells (PBMCs), obtained at baseline. Every receptor here comes from a human donor with classical Hodgkin lymphoma.

The CDR3 region is CASSEALGLAGVGELFF. CDR3 in DNA: TGTGCCAGCAGTGAAGCGCTTGGACTAGCGGGAGTCGGGGAGCTGTTTTTT. The rearrangement links TRBV2 to TRBJ2-2, with 13 bases fitting TRBD2. The CDR3 is made up of 17 amino acids. Germline CDR1 reads SNHLY; CDR2 reads FYNNEI. V was pared by 0 bases and J by 7 bases, with 5 bases of the junction left unmatched.

This rearrangement joins TRBV2 to TRBJ1-1; D perhaps matches TRBD1 (6 bases). The germline V and J ends were trimmed by 6 bases and 1 base, with 12 bases remaining between them. CDR1 and CDR2 from the germline V gene are SNHLY and FYNNEI. The CDR3 length is 14 residues. The CDR3 region is CASREGVGNTEAFF. CDR3 DNA sequence: TGTGCCAGCAGGGAGGGGGTAGGGAACACTGAAGCTTTCTTT.

V and J are TRBV18 and TRBJ2-1, with 11 bases that match TRBD2. The CDR3 totals 15 residues. With 3 bases clipped from V and 9 bases from J, the junction kept 7 bases outside the gene matches. Germline V gene lookup returns CDR1 KGHSH and CDR2 LQKENI. The CDR3 sequence: CASSPDSGGAREQFF. CDR3 DNA: TGTGCCAGCTCACCTGATAGCGGGGGGGCCCGTGAGCAGTTCTTC.

V is TRBV10-2 and J is TRBJ1-5; tentative D call: TRBD1 (6 bases). The germline V and J ends were trimmed by 0 bases and 2 bases, with 17 bases remaining between them. CDR1 and CDR2 (germline): WSHSY, SAAADI. The CDR3 is 18 residues long. CDR3 nucleotides: TGCGCCAGCAGTGAGTCCAAGACAGGCCAAGGAGGCAATCAGCCCCAGCATTTT. This encodes CASSESKTGQGGNQPQHF.

The rearrangement uses TRBV6-1 and TRBJ2-5; 10 bases fit TRBD2. The germline CDR1 and CDR2 sequences are MNHNS and SASEGT. The V and J ends lost 1 base and 5 bases, in that order; junction bases with no gene match: 10. This CDR3 is 17 amino acids long. Written as DNA, the CDR3 is TGTGCCAGCAGTGAAGAAACTAGCGGGGACATAAGTGAGACCCAGTACTTC. This gives the protein CASSEETSGDISETQYF.

This chain connects TRBV30 to TRBJ2-1; maybe TRBD2 (5 bases). The CDR3 runs 15 residues. CDR1 and CDR2 (germline): GTSNPN, SVGIG (reference sequence). Between the trimmed V and J ends, which lost 4 bases and 2 bases, there was a span of 15 bases. The DNA of the CDR3 is TGTGCCTGGAATGGGGAGAGCCCGGCCTACAATGAGCAGTTCTTC. It is translated as CAWNGESPAYNEQFF.

This clone was counted once. The CDR3 DNA is TGTGCCAGTAGTAGTATCACCCAGGGTTATCAGCCCCAGCATTTT. As protein: CASSSITQGYQPQHF. The genes are TRBV19 and TRBJ1-5; D is possibly TRBD1 (5 bases). Germline CDR1 is LNHDA and CDR2 is SQIVND (reference sequence). The CDR3 spans 15 residues. The V and J ends lost 4 bases and 5 bases respectively, with 15 bases between them.

The rearrangement links TRBV19 to TRBJ2-7; TRBD2 matches at 13 bases. The CDR3 is 15 amino acids. In germline, CDR1 is LNHDA, CDR2 SQIVND (reference sequence). V lost 6 bases to trimming and J lost 3 bases; unmatched junction nucleotides: 5. As DNA, the CDR3 is TGTGCCAGTAGCGCAACTAGCGGGAGGGTCTACGAGCAGTACTTC. Translated: CASSATSGRVYEQYF.

This rearrangement joins TRBV4-1 to TRBJ1-4; D remains ambiguous. The CDR3 totals 14 residues. Trimming took 4 bases from V and 0 from J, leaving 6 bases between them. CDR1 is MGHRA, CDR2 YSYEKL, per germline. This CDR3 is CASSLWATNEKLFF. The CDR3 DNA reads as TGCGCCAGCAGCCTCTGGGCAACTAATGAAAAACTGTTTTTT.

The V call is TRBV6-1, the J call TRBJ2-2, with 10 positions matching TRBD2. The CDR3 consists of 17 residues. Germline V CDR1 and CDR2: MNHNS, SASEGT. The V segment lost 2 bases and the J segment 8 bases; nucleotides outside the gene matches: 11. The CDR3 loop is CASSESLSGGAGGELFF. The CDR3 DNA follows: TGTGCCAGCAGTGAATCCCTCAGCGGGGGGGCCGGTGGGGAGCTGTTTTTT.

This clone was seen more than once but under ten times. This CDR3 is CASSLGYSMNTEAFF. In nucleotides, the CDR3 is TGTGCCAGCAGTTTGGGTTACTCCATGAACACTGAAGCTTTCTTT. This chain links TRBV28 with TRBJ1-1; D is uncertain. The CDR3 is 15 residues long. V was clipped by 3 bases and J by 0 bases, with 11 bases between them. Germline V gene lookup returns CDR1 MDHEN and CDR2 SYDVKM.